Below, 19 T cell receptor beta chains from the same sample are listed, as sequenced in a study of OX40 agonist ivuxolimab in advanced cancers. Receptor amplification or capture employed the immunoSEQ multiplex PCR assay. The source is immuneACCESS, and TCRdb retained only in-frame sequences with V and J called. Part of the clones is not carried over; for the studies checked, unresolved V genes explain less than half of this, and the remainder is unexplained. Here the sample has about 42,000 clones; roughly 84% occur a single time. The top ten hold just over 20% of the sample. Sequenced here: CD4+ or CD8+ T cells sorted from blood, sampled in a trial of the OX40 agonist ivuxolimab. The source is an adult with an advanced solid tumor such as melanoma, head and neck, liver or kidney cancer.

V is TRBV4-3 and J is TRBJ2-1; D is tentatively TRBD1 or TRBD2 (5 bases each). The V and J ends lost 3 bases and 4 bases respectively, with 16 bases between them. Germline V gives CDR1 LGHNA, CDR2 YSLEER. CDR3 length: 16 amino acids. The CDR3 region has the DNA TGCGCCAGCAGCCAGGGGTCGGGGCCGTTTTACAATGAGCAGTTCTTC. Amino acid sequence: CASSQGSGPFYNEQFF.

The V gene is TRBV6-5, the J gene TRBJ1-1; no clear D gene. The CDR3 spans 13 residues. V lost 2 bases and J 4 bases, leaving 8 bases between the germline ends. Germline V gene data show CDR1 as MNHEY and CDR2 as SVGAGI. Here the CDR3 reads CASSYGSLTEAFF. CDR3 nucleotides: TGTGCCAGCAGTTACGGCAGTCTCACTGAAGCTTTCTTT.

The chain couples TRBV14 to TRBJ1-2; unclear D gene. V dropped 5 bases and J dropped 8 bases, with 9 bases sitting between them. The germline V gene has CDR1 SGHDN and CDR2 FVKESK. The CDR3 covers 11 residues. The CDR3 protein is CASSWTRGYTF. In DNA form, the CDR3 reads TGTGCCAGCAGCTGGACCCGGGGCTACACCTTC.

The chain is built from TRBV5-4 and TRBJ1-4; a possible D gene is TRBD1 (6 bases). This CDR3 contains 14 residues. V was shortened by 1 base and J by 6 bases, with 10 bases between the two germline ends. Germline assignment: CDR1 SGHNT and CDR2 YYREEE (reference sequence). CDR3 loop: CASSLTAGDEKLFF. The CDR3 DNA is TGTGCCAGCAGCTTGACGGCAGGGGATGAAAAACTGTTTTTT.

The V call is TRBV6-1, the J call TRBJ2-7; TRBD1 or TRBD2 may be the D gene (5 bases each). Germline loops: CDR1 MNHNS, CDR2 SASEGT. The V end was cut by 2 bases, the J end by 0 bases, with 11 bases between. The CDR3 totals 15 residues. The CDR3 reads CASSEPEGISYEQYF. The CDR3 region has the DNA TGTGCCAGCAGTGAACCCGAGGGGATCTCCTACGAGCAGTACTTC.

The V call is TRBV28, the J call TRBJ2-1, with 13 bases lining up with TRBD2. This CDR3 comprises 15 residues. The V gene end was trimmed by 6 bases and the J gene end by 8 bases; junction bases not matched to a gene: 7. The germline V gene encodes CDR1 MDHEN and CDR2 SYDVKM. In DNA form, the CDR3 reads TGTGCCAGCAGGCTAACTAGCGGGGGGGCCGATGAGCAGTTCTTC. Its protein product is CASRLTSGGADEQFF.

The chain recombines TRBV7-5 with TRBJ1-5. TRBV7-5 constitutes a pseudogene. The CDR3 consists of 15 residues. Written as DNA, the CDR3 is TGTGCCAGCAGCAGGGACTATTATAGCAATCAGCCCCAGCATTTT. It translates to CASSRDYYSNQPQHF.

This clone is medium-sized (0.01 to 0.1%). V and J are TRBV6-6 and TRBJ1-2, with TRBD1 matching 9 bases. The germline V gene has CDR1 MNHNY and CDR2 SVGAGI (reference sequence). V shed 6 bases and J 6 bases; nucleotides not matched to a gene: 5. The CDR3 loop spans 13 amino acids. CDR3 residues: CASRQGAGNGYTF. CDR3 sequence (DNA): TGTGCCAGCAGACAGGGGGCGGGAAATGGCTACACCTTC.

The V call is TRBV7-9, the J call TRBJ2-3; D ambiguous. Looked up from germline, CDR1 is SEHNR and CDR2 is FQNEAQ (reference sequence). V lost 1 base and J lost 4, with 9 bases in between. The CDR3 is 14 amino acids. The CDR3 loop is CASSLVGSPDTQYF. In DNA, the CDR3 is TGTGCCAGCAGCTTAGTAGGTAGCCCAGATACGCAGTATTTT.

The chain links TRBV19 to TRBJ2-1; 9 nucleotides agree with TRBD2. This CDR3 spans 14 amino acids. The V gene end was trimmed by 7 bases and the J gene end by 1 base; junction bases not matched to a gene: 2. Germline-derived CDR1 and CDR2 are LNHDA and SQIVND (reference sequence). The CDR3 is CASKRGASYNEQFF. CDR3 DNA: TGTGCCAGTAAGCGGGGGGCTTCCTACAATGAGCAGTTCTTC.

This clone was seen just once. The V call is TRBV19, the J call TRBJ1-1; D not certain. V was clipped by 1 base and J by 4 bases, with 10 bases between them. CDR1 and CDR2 from the germline V gene are LNHDA and SQIVND (reference sequence). This CDR3 region has 14 residues. The CDR3 coding sequence is TGTGCCAGTAGTATAGCCAGGTTGGGCACTGAAGCTTTCTTT. It specifies CASSIARLGTEAFF.

The chain has TRBV6-5 and TRBJ1-1, with a weak D call TRBD1 (6 bases). Trimming took 6 bases from V and 0 from J, leaving 11 bases between them. The CDR3 runs 14 residues. CDR1 is MNHEY and CDR2 is SVGAGI in the germline V gene. CDR3 in DNA: TGTGCCAGCAGCCAGACAGGCCTGAACACTGAAGCTTTCTTT. Residues: CASSQTGLNTEAFF.

The rearrangement joins TRBV10-2 to TRBJ1-1, with D perhaps matching TRBD1 (5 bases). V lost 10 bases and J 4 bases, leaving 10 bases between the germline ends. The CDR3 is 11 amino acids. Germline V lookup: CDR1 WSHSY, CDR2 SAAADI. The CDR3 spells CAIGGGTEAFF. DNA for the CDR3: TGCGCCATTGGGGGGGGCACTGAAGCTTTCTTT.

The chain combines TRBV14 with TRBJ2-1; 13 positions match TRBD2. The V segment lost 3 bases and the J segment 4 bases; nucleotides outside the gene matches: 6. Germline V lookup: CDR1 SGHDN, CDR2 FVKESK. The CDR3 runs 17 residues. The CDR3 here is CASSHGRTSGGYNEQFF. The CDR3 DNA sequence: TGTGCCAGCAGCCATGGAAGGACTAGCGGGGGATACAATGAGCAGTTCTTC.

CDR3 region: CASSQGGKGGYTF. The CDR3 DNA reads as TGCGCCAGCAGCCAAGGGGGGAAGGGCGGCTACACCTTC. This chain uses TRBV4-1 with TRBJ1-2; D is possibly TRBD1 (5 bases). Deletions cut 1 base from V and 8 bases from J, with 11 bases between. The germline CDR1 and CDR2 sequences are MGHRA and YSYEKL. The CDR3 runs 13 residues.

This clone was seen a single time. This rearrangement joins TRBV7-2 to TRBJ2-1; D unclear. The germline V and J ends were trimmed by 3 bases and 4 bases, with 7 bases remaining between them. The germline V gene has CDR1 SGHTA and CDR2 FQGNSA. The CDR3 contains 13 residues. The CDR3 here is CASSFNPYNEQFF. DNA of the CDR3: TGTGCCAGCAGCTTCAACCCGTACAATGAGCAGTTCTTC.

The J gene is TRBJ2-1, the V gene TRBV13; possibly TRBD2 for D (5 bases). V lost 3 bases and J 9 bases, leaving 15 bases between the germline ends. This CDR3 comprises 14 residues. Germline lookup yields CDR1 PRHDT and CDR2 FYEKMQ (reference sequence). In nucleotides, the CDR3 is TGTGCCAGCAGCTTGGGCCCGGTTGGAGGTGAGCAGTTCTTC. Translating gives CASSLGPVGGEQFF.

The chain has TRBV9 and TRBJ2-3; TRBD2 matches 9 bases. The CDR3 is 17 amino acids. J gave up 6 bases and V 4 bases, and 15 bases lay outside the gene matches. The germline CDR1 and CDR2 sequences are SGDLS and YYNGEE. The CDR3 is CASSPELWRGGFDTQYF. DNA for the CDR3: TGTGCCAGCAGCCCTGAATTGTGGCGGGGGGGCTTCGATACGCAGTATTTT.

This rearrangement joins TRBV5-4 to TRBJ1-1; perhaps TRBD1 as D (5 bases). CDR3 size: 13 residues. Germline V lookup: CDR1 SGHNT, CDR2 YYREEE (reference sequence). Trimming stripped 6 bases from V and 3 bases from J, with 12 bases between. DNA of the CDR3: TGTGCCAGCACCCTTTGGGGCTACACTGAAGCTTTCTTT. The encoded protein is CASTLWGYTEAFF.